The source of this TCR beta chain is a study of T cell repertoires in cytomegalovirus infection (dated by TCRdb to between 2018 and 2021). Study-wide context: Alongside well-studied HLA-B-restricted epitopes, the peptide stimulations were aimed at recently identified HLA-C-restricted CMV epitopes, whose presentation resists viral immunomodulation. Donor HLA type was relevant to the analysis, as public TCR beta signatures indicated carriage of CMV infection together with the matching HLA type.

For sequencing, an Illumina HiSeq 1500 was employed. In-frame beta chains were kept once TCRdb had trimmed the public reads at Q25 with fastp and called clones with MiXCR. Rows are combined by CDR3 protein, so each entry shows the most common genes and DNA. This sample holds hundreds of thousands of distinct CDR3 sequences; 25% to 35% were observed only once. 20% of the sample is in the top ten clones. Comment on this clonotype: No antigen is known for it. The record has no base qualities; no much larger clone is one base away.

Broad study findings and their caveats: The ex vivo response was dominated by HLA-C-restricted CMV-specific TCR beta clonotypes, which also provided the single most frequent clonotype in two of eight donors. Carriers of CMV infection plus the relevant HLA type were discriminated by the cumulative frequency of public TCR beta family members in the study cohort and in an independent approximately 360-donor cohort.

In light of the paper, this sample's treatment or condition label describes: in vitro stimulation with specific CMV peptide epitopes to enrich CMV-specific T cells. The germline V and J ends show losses of 3 bases and 7 bases respectively, and no gene match explains 10 bases of the junction. Reading from cysteine to phenylalanine, the CDR3 counts 16 amino acids. Only the CDR3 part of the read is kept: 48 bases, read in frame from the first base. The starting material was cultured PBMCs, obtained from culture after CMV antigen stimulation. The clonotype originates from a human donor in good health (CMV status not recorded). Some clones in this sample may be carry-over from other donors' samples. Recombination connected TRBV12-3 or TRBV12-4 to TRBJ2-1; TRBD2 agrees with 9 junctional bases. The sequence in DNA is TGTGCCAGCAGTTTTGCGGGGGGGTTCCCGGGGAATGAGCAGTTCTTC. The translation is CASSFAGGFPGNEQFF.